This note documents a single T cell receptor (beta chain) sequence. Its antigen is still unknown. These data belong to a study of shared clonotypes between healthy human individuals. About the study: Each donor's CD4 naive and CD4 memory cells filled three plates apiece, CD8 naive two, and CD8 memory one.

With 7 bases removed from V and 4 bases from J, the gap between germline ends came to 19 bases. Germline V gene data show CDR1 as MNHNS and CDR2 as SASEGT. The CDR3 sequence is 15 residues long. Study-level findings and limits: Sequencing depth was expected to influence donor clonotype sharing. The study found about 4.6% of naive CD4 clonotypes shared across a few donors.

Here immunoSEQ multiplex PCR was the method, and the copy in TCRdb shows in-frame clones only, minus some. This sample has about 2.4 million clones, with just over 90% found just once. The sequence was obtained from a man between 18 and 29 years old in good health. Sequences were obtained from naive CD4+ T cells sorted from blood. Specified subset: CD45RA+ positively selected. The chain couples TRBV6-1 to TRBJ1-2; D is perhaps TRBD1 (6 bases). Written as DNA, the CDR3 is TGTGCCAGCACCTCCAACATACAGGGCGCCTATGGCTACACCTTC. Amino acid sequence: CASTSNIQGAYGYTF.